The 19 T cell receptor beta chains given below trace back to one sample, sequenced in a study of cytomegalovirus exposure and HLA in healthy donors. Primers included in the PCR were 60 Vbeta and 13 Jbeta primers. The protocol was immunoSEQ multiplex PCR, while the TCRdb copy is restricted to in-frame clones and leaves out a portion. The sample includes about 140,000 clones, about 8.9% of them seen just once. Sequenced input: PBMCs. Receptors originate from a man aged 45-65 years in good health and CMV-seronegative.

V is TRBV6-6 and J is TRBJ1-1; D might be TRBD1 (5 bases). CDR1 and CDR2 from the germline V gene are MNHNY and SVGAGI (reference sequence). The CDR3 is 14 residues long. V lost 5 bases and J 2 bases, leaving 12 bases between the germline ends. The CDR3 protein is CASSARGGNTEAFF. CDR3 bases: TGTGCCAGCAGTGCTAGGGGAGGAAACACTGAAGCTTTCTTT.

V usage is TRBV9 and J usage is TRBJ2-3, with 10 nucleotides matching TRBD2. There are 16 residues in the CDR3. The V gene end was trimmed by 0 bases and the J gene end by 0 bases; junction bases not matched to a gene: 1. Germline V gene lookup returns CDR1 SGDLS and CDR2 YYNGEE. The chain's CDR3 is CASSVVAGGSTDTQYF. CDR3 DNA sequence: TGTGCCAGCAGCGTAGTAGCGGGGGGTAGCACAGATACGCAGTATTTT.

The J gene is TRBJ1-1, the V gene TRBV28, with TRBD1 identical over 9 bases. In germline, CDR1 is MDHEN, CDR2 SYDVKM. V was clipped by 5 bases and J by 9 bases; unmatched bases: 10. There are 14 residues in the CDR3. The CDR3 spells CASSLLTGGGKAFF. The DNA of the CDR3 is TGTGCCAGCAGTCTACTGACAGGGGGGGGGAAAGCTTTCTTT.

The V call is TRBV7-9, the J call TRBJ1-1; weak D call: TRBD1 (5 bases). Deletions cut 1 base from V and 4 bases from J, with 10 bases between. The CDR3 totals 14 residues. From germline, CDR1 is SEHNR and CDR2 FQNEAQ (reference sequence). CDR3 DNA: TGTGCCAGCAGCTTAGGGGGGGGACGCACTGAAGCTTTCTTT. Protein sequence: CASSLGGGRTEAFF. Using reference TRBV7-9 and TRBJ1-1 for the parts outside the CDR3, the full variable domain is DTGVSQNPRHKITKRGQNVTFRCDPISEHNRLYWYRQTLGQGPEFLTYFQNEAQLEKSRLLSDRFSAERPKGSFSTLEIQRTEQGDSAMYLCASSLGGGRTEAFFGQGTRLTVV.

This clone was observed a handful of times. The chain employs TRBV6-1 and TRBJ2-1, with TRBD2 as a possible D gene (6 bases). Between the trimmed V and J ends, which lost 3 bases and 4 bases, there was a span of 16 bases. There are 16 residues in the CDR3. Germline CDR1 reads MNHNS; CDR2 reads SASEGT. For the CDR3, the DNA is TGTGCCAGCAGTGAGGGGGGAGCGGGTAGTTACAATGAGCAGTTCTTC. Translation gives CASSEGGAGSYNEQFF.

This clone was observed a handful of times. One end of the junction is discordant with germline, which a read error may explain. This specimen includes other DNA sequences encoding the same CDR3. The chain is built from TRBV10-3 and TRBJ2-1, with 8 nucleotides matching TRBD1. This CDR3 has 15 amino acids. Germline V lookup: CDR1 ENHRY, CDR2 SYGVKD. CDR3 amino acids: CAIRGTGANYNEQFF. The CDR3 bases are TGCGCCATCAGGGGGACAGGAGCGAATTACAATGAGCAGTTCTTC.

The V and J genes are TRBV29-1 and TRBJ2-3; the D gene is possibly TRBD1 (6 bases). The CDR3 consists of 12 residues. CDR1 is SQVTM, CDR2 ANQGSEA, per germline. The chain's CDR3 is CTWGTPPNTQYF. CDR3 sequence (DNA): TGCACCTGGGGGACACCCCCTAATACGCAGTATTTT.

This chain joins TRBV19 and TRBJ2-5, with 9 positions matching TRBD1. This CDR3 has 14 amino acids. Germline lookup yields CDR1 LNHDA and CDR2 SQIVND (reference sequence). J lost 5 bases, V lost 3 bases, and 4 bases had no gene match. The CDR3 sequence: CASSMGQGAETQYF. CDR3 coding DNA: TGTGCCAGTAGTATGGGACAGGGTGCGGAGACCCAGTACTTC.

This clone was found a few times. CDR3 loop: CASSTQAGLSGNTIYF. The CDR3, as DNA: TGTGCCAGCAGCACCCAGGCAGGGCTCTCTGGAAACACCATATATTTT. This rearrangement joins TRBV7-9 to TRBJ1-3; D may be TRBD1 (5 bases). Germline loops: CDR1 SEHNR, CDR2 FQNEAQ (reference sequence). The V and J ends lost 5 bases and 0 bases respectively, with 14 bases between them. This CDR3 has 16 amino acids.

This clone was seen a handful of times. The chain couples TRBV7-6 to TRBJ2-7, with D possibly matching TRBD1 (6 bases). V gave up 5 bases and J gave up 6 bases, with 20 bases separating them. Germline-derived CDR1 and CDR2 are SGHVS and FNYEAQ. CDR3 size: 15 residues. As DNA, the CDR3 is TGTGCCAGCAGCCTTACTAGGACAGAGACCTCCGAGCAGTACTTC. As protein: CASSLTRTETSEQYF.

This clone was seen only a few times. The chain joins TRBV5-6 to TRBJ2-5; D might be TRBD2 (5 bases). CDR3 length equals 13 residues. V was pared by 4 bases and J by 2 bases, with 9 bases between. CDR1 is SGHDT, CDR2 YYEEEE, per germline. The CDR3 coding sequence is TGTGCCAGCAGCCCTGAGGGACAAGAGACCCAGTACTTC. Residues: CASSPEGQETQYF.

This clone was observed a few times. The chain uses TRBV2 and TRBJ2-7; TRBD2 is a possible D gene (6 bases). The ends were cut back, 6 bases at V and 2 bases at J, with 11 bases in the middle. Germline CDR1 and CDR2: SNHLY and FYNNEI. The CDR3 is 13 amino acids. The CDR3 DNA is TGTGCCAGCAGGCGGGAAACCGCCTACGAGCAGTACTTC. Its protein product is CASRRETAYEQYF.

The chain has TRBV28 and TRBJ2-1; 9 bases match TRBD2. V shed 8 bases and J 0 bases; nucleotides not matched to a gene: 11. Germline CDR1 and CDR2: MDHEN and SYDVKM. This CDR3 contains 17 residues. CDR3 region: CASDASSGVSSYNEQFF. The DNA of the CDR3 is TGTGCCAGCGATGCGTCTAGCGGGGTGAGCTCCTACAATGAGCAGTTCTTC.

The genes are TRBV7-6 and TRBJ1-5, with a possible D match to TRBD1 (5 bases). The length of the CDR3 is 13 residues. The germline gives CDR1 SGHVS, CDR2 FNYEAQ. Deletions cut 3 bases from V and 5 bases from J, with 8 bases between. CDR3 coding DNA: TGTGCCAGCAGCTTGGGGGGGTATCAGCCCCAGCATTTT. As protein: CASSLGGYQPQHF.

This clone was counted a few times. This chain connects TRBV30 to TRBJ2-7, with a weak D call TRBD1 (6 bases). Trimming took off 2 bases at V and 3 bases at J, with 14 bases between the two ends. Germline lookup yields CDR1 GTSNPN and CDR2 SVGIG (reference sequence). This CDR3 contains 14 residues. The CDR3 DNA sequence: TGTGCCTGGAGTAGGGGGAAAGGGGGCTACGAGCAGTACTTC. Translation gives CAWSRGKGGYEQYF.

This clone was seen a handful of times. This chain links TRBV6-5 with TRBJ2-1; 7 positions agree with TRBD1. Losses at the gene ends were 2 bases for V and 3 bases for J; bases not matched to a gene: 4. The V gene's germline CDR1 is MNHEY and CDR2 SVGAGI. The CDR3 sequence is 15 residues long. In DNA form, the CDR3 reads TGTGCCAGCAGTTACCGCAGGGGGAGCTACAATGAGCAGTTCTTC. Translated: CASSYRRGSYNEQFF.

The chain recombines TRBV27 with TRBJ2-7; 10 positions agree with TRBD1. The CDR3 extends over 14 amino acids. Germline CDR1 and CDR2: MNHEY and SMNVEV (reference sequence). The ends lost 7 bases at V and 6 bases at J; junction bases unmatched: 9. The DNA of the CDR3 is TGTGCCAGCACCCGGACAGGGGGAGGACGCGAGCAGTACTTC. This translates into CASTRTGGGREQYF.

Points on this clone: At the DNA level, this CDR3 is encoded by other sequences in the same sample as well. The chain uses TRBV28 and TRBJ1-1; D is ambiguous. In germline, CDR1 is MDHEN, CDR2 SYDVKM. The V and J ends lost 2 bases and 2 bases respectively, with 15 bases between them. The CDR3 has 16 residues. CDR3 in amino acids: CASSLGFWAGNTEAFF. The CDR3 bases are TGTGCCAGCAGTTTAGGGTTTTGGGCGGGCAACACTGAAGCTTTCTTT. The full variable domain, its missing parts supplied by reference TRBV28 and TRBJ1-1, is DVKVTQSSRYLVKRTGEKVFLECVQDMDHENMFWYRQDPGLGLRLIYFSYDVKMKEKGDIPEGYSVSREKKERFSLILESASTNQTSMYLCASSLGFWAGNTEAFFGQGTRLTVV.

The chain couples TRBV7-8 to TRBJ1-1, with D unresolved. The CDR3 is 15 amino acids. Trimming took off 4 bases at V and 2 bases at J, with 14 bases between the two ends. CDR1 is SGHVS and CDR2 is FQNEAQ in the germline V gene. The CDR3, as DNA: TGTGCCAGCAGCTCCGCTTGGAGCAGAAACACTGAAGCTTTCTTT. Translation: CASSSAWSRNTEAFF.